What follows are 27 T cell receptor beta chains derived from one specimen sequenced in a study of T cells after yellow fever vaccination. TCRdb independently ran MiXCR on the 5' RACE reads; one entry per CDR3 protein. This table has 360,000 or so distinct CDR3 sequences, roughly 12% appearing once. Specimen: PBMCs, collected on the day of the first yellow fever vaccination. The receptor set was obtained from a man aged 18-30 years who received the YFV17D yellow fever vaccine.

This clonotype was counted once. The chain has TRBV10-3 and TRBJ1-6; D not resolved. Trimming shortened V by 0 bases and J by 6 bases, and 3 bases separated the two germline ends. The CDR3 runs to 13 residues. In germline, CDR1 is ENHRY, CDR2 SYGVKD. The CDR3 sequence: CAISESGNSPLHF. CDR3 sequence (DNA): TGTGCCATCAGTGAGTCCGGTAATTCACCCCTCCACTTT.

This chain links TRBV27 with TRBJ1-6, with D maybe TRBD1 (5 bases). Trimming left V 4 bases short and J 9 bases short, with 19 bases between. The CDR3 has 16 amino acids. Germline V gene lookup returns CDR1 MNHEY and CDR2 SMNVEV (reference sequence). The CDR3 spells CASSSHRGVGTSPLHF. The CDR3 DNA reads TGTGCCAGCAGTTCACACCGCGGGGTTGGGACTTCACCCCTCCACTTT.

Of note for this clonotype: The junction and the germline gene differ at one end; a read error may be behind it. DNA for the CDR3: TGTGCCACCAGTTTCGGCGGGGGGGAAAAACTGTTTTTT. The encoded protein is CATSFGGGEKLFF. The rearrangement uses TRBV6-6 and TRBJ1-4; possible D gene TRBD1, 5 bases. This CDR3 has 13 amino acids. Germline V gene sequence: CDR1 MNHNY, CDR2 SVGAGI (reference sequence).

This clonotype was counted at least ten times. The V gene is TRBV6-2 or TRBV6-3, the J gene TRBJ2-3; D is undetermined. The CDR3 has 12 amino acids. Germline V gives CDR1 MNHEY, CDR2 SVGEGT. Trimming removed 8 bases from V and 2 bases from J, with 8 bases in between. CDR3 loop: CASGFSTDTQYF. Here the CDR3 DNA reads TGTGCCAGCGGTTTCTCCACAGATACGCAGTATTTT.

CDR3 sequence: CSASQGAPYEQYV. The CDR3 DNA is TGCAGTGCTTCACAGGGGGCCCCCTACGAGCAGTACGTC. The chain has TRBV20-1 and TRBJ2-7; 9 positions agree with TRBD1. CDR3 length equals 13 residues. Germline V CDR1 and CDR2: DFQATT, SNEGSKA (reference sequence). The V and J ends lost 5 bases and 2 bases, in that order; junction bases with no gene match: 4.

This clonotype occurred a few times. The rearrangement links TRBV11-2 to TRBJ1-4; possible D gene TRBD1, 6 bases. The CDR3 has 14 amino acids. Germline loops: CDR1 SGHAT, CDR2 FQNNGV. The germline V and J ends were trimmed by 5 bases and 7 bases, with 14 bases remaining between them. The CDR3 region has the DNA TGTGCCAGCAGCGCCAGGGGAAAGAGTGAAAAACTGTTTTTT. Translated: CASSARGKSEKLFF.

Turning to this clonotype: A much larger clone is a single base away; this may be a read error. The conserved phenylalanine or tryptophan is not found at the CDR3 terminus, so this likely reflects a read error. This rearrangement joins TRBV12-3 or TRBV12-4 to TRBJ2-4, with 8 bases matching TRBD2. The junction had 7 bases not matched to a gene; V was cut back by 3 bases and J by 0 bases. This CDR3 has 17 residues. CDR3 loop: CASSFSRGDLAKNIQYY. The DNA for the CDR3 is TGTGCCAGCAGTTTCTCGCGGGGGGACCTAGCCAAAAACATTCAGTACTAC.

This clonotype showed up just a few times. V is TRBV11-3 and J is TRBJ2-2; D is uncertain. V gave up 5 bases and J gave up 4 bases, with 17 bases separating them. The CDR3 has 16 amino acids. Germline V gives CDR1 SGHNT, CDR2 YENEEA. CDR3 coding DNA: TGTGCCAGCAGCCCTCCCTCTCCAGCTGCCACCGGGGAGCTGTTTTTT. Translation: CASSPPSPAATGELFF.

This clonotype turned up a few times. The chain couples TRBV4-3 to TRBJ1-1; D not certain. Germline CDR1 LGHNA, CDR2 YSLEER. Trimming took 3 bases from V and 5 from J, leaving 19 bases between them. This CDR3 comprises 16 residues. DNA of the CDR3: TGCGCCAGCAGCCAGAGGACCCTGAACGGAGGGACTGAAGCTTTCTTT. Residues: CASSQRTLNGGTEAFF.

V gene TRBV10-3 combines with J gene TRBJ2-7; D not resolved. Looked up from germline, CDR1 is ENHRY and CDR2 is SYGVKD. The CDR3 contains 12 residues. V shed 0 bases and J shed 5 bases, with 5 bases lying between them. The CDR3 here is CAISESRDEQYV. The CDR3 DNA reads TGTGCCATCAGTGAGTCACGCGACGAGCAGTACGTC.

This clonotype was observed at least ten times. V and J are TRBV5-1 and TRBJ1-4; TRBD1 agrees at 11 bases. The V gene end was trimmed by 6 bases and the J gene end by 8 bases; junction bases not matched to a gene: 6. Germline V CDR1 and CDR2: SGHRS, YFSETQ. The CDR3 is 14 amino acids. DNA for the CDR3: TGCGCCAGCAAGCCGGGACAGGGGGACGAAAAACTGTTTTTT. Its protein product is CASKPGQGDEKLFF.

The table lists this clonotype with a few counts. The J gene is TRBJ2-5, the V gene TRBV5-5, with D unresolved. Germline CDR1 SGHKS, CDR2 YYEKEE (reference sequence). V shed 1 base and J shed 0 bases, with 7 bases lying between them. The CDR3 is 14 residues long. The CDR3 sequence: CASSLRLDQETQYF. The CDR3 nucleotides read TGTGCCAGCAGCTTGAGGTTAGACCAAGAGACCCAGTACTTC.

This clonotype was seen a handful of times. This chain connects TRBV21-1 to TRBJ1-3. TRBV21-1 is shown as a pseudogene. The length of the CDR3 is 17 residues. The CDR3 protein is CASSKCSNGDPGNTIYF. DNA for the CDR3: TGTGCCAGCAGCAAATGCAGCAACGGAGACCCTGGAAACACCATATATTTT.

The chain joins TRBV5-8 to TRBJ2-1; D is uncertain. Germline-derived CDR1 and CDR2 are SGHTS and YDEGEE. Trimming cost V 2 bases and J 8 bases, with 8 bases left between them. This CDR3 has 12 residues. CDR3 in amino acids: CASSFSRDEQFF. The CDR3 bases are TGTGCCAGCAGCTTTAGTAGGGATGAGCAGTTCTTC.

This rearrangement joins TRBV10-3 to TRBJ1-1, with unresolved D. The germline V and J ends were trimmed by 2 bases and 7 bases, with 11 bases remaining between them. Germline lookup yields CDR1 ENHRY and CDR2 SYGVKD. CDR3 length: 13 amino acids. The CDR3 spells CAISERGPHEAFF. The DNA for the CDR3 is TGTGCCATCAGTGAGAGAGGGCCTCATGAAGCTTTCTTT.

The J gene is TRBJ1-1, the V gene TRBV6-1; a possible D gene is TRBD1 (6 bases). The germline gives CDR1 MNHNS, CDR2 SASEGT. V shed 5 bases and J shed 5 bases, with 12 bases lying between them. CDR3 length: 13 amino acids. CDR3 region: CASSHNRVTEAFF. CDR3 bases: TGTGCCAGCAGTCATAACAGGGTAACTGAAGCTTTCTTT.

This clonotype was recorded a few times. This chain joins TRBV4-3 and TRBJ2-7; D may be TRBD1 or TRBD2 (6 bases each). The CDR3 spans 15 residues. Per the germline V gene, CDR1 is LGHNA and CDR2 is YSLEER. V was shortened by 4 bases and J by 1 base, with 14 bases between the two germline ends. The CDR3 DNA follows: TGCGCCAGCAGCCCAGAAAGGGGGGAATCCTACGAGCAGTACTTC. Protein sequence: CASSPERGESYEQYF.

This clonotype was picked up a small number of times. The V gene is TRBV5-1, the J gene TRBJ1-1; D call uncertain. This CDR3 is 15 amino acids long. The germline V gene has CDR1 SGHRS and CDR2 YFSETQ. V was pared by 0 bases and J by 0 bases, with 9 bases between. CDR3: CASSLGVRVNTEAFF. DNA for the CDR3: TGCGCCAGCAGCTTGGGAGTCAGAGTGAACACTGAAGCTTTCTTT.

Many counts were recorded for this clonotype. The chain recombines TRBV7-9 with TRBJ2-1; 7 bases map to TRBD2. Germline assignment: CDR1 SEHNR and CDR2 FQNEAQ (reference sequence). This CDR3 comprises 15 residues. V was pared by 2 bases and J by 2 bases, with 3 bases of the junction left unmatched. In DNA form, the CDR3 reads TGTGCCAGCAGCTTATTCGCGGGGGCCTACAATGAGCAGTTCTTC. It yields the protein CASSLFAGAYNEQFF.

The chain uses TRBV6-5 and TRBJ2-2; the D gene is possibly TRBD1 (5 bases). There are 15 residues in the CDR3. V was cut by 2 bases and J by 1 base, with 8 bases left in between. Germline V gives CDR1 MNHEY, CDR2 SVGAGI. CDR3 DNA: TGTGCCAGCAGTTACCTCGACAGGAACACCGGGGAGCTGTTTTTT. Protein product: CASSYLDRNTGELFF.

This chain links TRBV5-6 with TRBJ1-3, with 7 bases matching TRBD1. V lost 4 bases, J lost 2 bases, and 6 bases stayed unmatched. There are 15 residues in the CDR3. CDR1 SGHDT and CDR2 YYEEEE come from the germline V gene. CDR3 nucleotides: TGTGCCAGCAGCAAACAGGGGACGGCTGGAAACACCATATATTTT. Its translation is CASSKQGTAGNTIYF.

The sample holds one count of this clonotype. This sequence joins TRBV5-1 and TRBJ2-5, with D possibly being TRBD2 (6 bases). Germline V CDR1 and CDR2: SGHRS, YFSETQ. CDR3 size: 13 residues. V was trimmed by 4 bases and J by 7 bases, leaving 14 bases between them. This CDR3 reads CASSPGDRRTQYF. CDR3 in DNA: TGCGCCAGCAGCCCGGGGGACCGCAGGACCCAGTACTTC.

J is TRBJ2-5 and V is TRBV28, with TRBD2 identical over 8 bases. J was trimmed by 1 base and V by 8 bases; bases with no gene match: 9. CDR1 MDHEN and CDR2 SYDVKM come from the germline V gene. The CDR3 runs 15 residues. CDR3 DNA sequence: TGTGCCAGCCGATTAGGCGGGGGGCTCCAAGAGACCCAGTACTTC. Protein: CASRLGGGLQETQYF.

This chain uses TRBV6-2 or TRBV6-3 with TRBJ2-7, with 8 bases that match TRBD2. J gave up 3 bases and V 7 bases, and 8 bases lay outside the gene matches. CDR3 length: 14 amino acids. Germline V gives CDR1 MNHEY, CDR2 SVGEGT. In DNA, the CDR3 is TGTGCCAGCACCCACCCCGGGGGGGACTACGAGCAGTACTTC. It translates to CASTHPGGDYEQYF.

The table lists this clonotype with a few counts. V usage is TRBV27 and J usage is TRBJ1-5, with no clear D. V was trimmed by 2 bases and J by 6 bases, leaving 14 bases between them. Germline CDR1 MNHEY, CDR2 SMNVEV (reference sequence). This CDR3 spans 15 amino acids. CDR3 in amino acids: CASSLGQGYGQPQHF. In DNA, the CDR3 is TGTGCCAGCAGTTTAGGTCAAGGGTACGGTCAGCCCCAGCATTTT.

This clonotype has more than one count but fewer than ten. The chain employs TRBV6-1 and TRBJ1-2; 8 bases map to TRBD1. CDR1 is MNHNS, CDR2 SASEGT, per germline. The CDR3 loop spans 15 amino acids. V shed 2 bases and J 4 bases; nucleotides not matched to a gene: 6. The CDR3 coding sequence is TGTGCCAGCAGTGAAAGGGCAGGGGGCGGCTATGGCTACACCTTC. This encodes CASSERAGGGYGYTF.

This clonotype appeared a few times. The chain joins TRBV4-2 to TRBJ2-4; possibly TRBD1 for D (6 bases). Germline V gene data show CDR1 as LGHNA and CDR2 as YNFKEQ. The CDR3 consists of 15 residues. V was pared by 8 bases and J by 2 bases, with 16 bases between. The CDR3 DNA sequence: TGTGCCAGCTCGACCACAGGGATGACCAAAAACATTCAGTACTTC. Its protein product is CASSTTGMTKNIQYF.